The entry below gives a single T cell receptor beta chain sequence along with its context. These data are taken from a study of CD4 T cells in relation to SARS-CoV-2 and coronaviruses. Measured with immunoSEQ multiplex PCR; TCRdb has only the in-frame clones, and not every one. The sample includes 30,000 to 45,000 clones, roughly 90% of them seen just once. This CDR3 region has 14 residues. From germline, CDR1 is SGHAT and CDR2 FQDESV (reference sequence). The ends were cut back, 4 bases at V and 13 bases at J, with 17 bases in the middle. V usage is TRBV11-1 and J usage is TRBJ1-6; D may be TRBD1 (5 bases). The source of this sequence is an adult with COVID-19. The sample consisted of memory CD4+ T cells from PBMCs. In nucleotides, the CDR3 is TGTGCCAGCAGCTACGTCTCCCAGGGTGTTCCCCTCCACTTT. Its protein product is CASSYVSQGVPLHF.